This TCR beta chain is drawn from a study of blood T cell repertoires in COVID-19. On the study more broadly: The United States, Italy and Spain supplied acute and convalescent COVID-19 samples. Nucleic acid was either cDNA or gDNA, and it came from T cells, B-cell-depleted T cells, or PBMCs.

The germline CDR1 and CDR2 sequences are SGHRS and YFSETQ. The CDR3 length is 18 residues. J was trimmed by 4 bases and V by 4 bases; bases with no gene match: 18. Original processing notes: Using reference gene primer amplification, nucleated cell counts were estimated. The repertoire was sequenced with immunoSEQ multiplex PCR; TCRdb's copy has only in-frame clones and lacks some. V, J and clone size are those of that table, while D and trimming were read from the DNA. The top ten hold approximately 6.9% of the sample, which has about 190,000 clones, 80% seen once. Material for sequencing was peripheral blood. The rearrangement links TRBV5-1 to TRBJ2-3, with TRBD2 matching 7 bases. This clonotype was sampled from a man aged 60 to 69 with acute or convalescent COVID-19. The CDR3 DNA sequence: TGCGCCAGCAGCCTACGAAGTGGCGGCGGGAGCCCCGCAGATACGCAGTATTTT. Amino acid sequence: CASSLRSGGGSPADTQYF.